This TCR beta chain is drawn from a study of cytomegalovirus exposure and HLA in healthy donors. Regarding the study as a whole: Specificity of three CMV-associated chains for CMV antigens was verified in vitro. In a later analysis, a missense DCLRE1C variant was linked to TCR beta V- and J-gene trimming.

The study ran its PCR with 60 Vbeta and 13 Jbeta primers. Sequencing was performed with immunoSEQ multiplex PCR; in TCRdb, only in-frame clones are kept and a portion is missing. The table includes about 140,000 clones, around 80% detected once. In regard to this clone: Its specificity is not known.

CDR1 MNHEY and CDR2 SVGAGI come from the germline V gene. The CDR3 runs 15 residues. With V trimmed by 0 bases and J by 8 bases, 8 bases remained unmatched. This receptor was taken from a male donor in good health and CMV-seropositive. The V gene is TRBV6-5, the J gene TRBJ2-7, with 9 positions matching TRBD1. Material: PBMCs. The CDR3 sequence is CASSYSRDRDSQQYF. The DNA of the CDR3 is TGTGCCAGCAGTTACTCCCGGGACAGGGACTCGCAGCAGTACTTC.